This passage covers 14 T cell receptor beta chains from one sample sequenced in a study of CD8+CD57+ T cells in acquired aplastic anemia. Sequencing was done on patients that had shown CD8+CD57+ cell expansion by flow cytometry. Profiles of TCR beta VDJ and CDR3 were generated from a genomic DNA template. Each CDR3 protein is one row after TCRdb ran MiXCR on the reads. The table shows 160,000 or so distinct CDR3 sequences, with around half occurring only once. Specimen: sorted CD4+, CD8+, or CD8+CD57+ T cells (not recorded which) from PBMCs. The source is a human donor with aplastic anemia.

This clonotype was counted ten times or more. One end of the junction is discordant with germline, which a read error may explain. The chain is built from TRBV15 and TRBJ2-5; D ambiguous. CDR3 length: 12 residues. Germline V lookup: CDR1 LNHNV, CDR2 YYDKDF (reference sequence). CDR3 DNA sequence: TGTGCCACCAGCAGAGCGGACGGCCCCACGAACTTC. The encoded protein is CATSRADGPTNF.

The rearrangement uses TRBV7-6 and TRBJ1-2; 8 nucleotides agree with TRBD1. Unmatched junction bases numbered 5, after V lost 2 bases and J lost 3 bases. The germline V gene has CDR1 SGHVS and CDR2 FNYEAQ. The CDR3 has 15 residues. CDR3 amino acids: CASSLRDRGDYGYTF. CDR3 DNA sequence: TGTGCCAGCAGCTTAAGAGACAGGGGAGACTATGGCTACACCTTC.

In the case of this clonotype: This may be a read error, as it is one base from a much larger clone. V usage is TRBV6-1 and J usage is TRBJ2-1; D may be TRBD2 (7 bases). CDR1 and CDR2 (germline): MNHNS, SASEGT. With 1 base removed from V and 11 bases from J, the gap between germline ends came to 18 bases. The CDR3 runs 15 residues. Written as DNA, the CDR3 is TGTGCCAGCAGTGAAGGGGGGAGGGGGACGGCTCAGCAGTTCTTC. Protein product: CASSEGGRGTAQQFF.

The chain joins TRBV7-9 to TRBJ2-7; D is unresolved. CDR1 and CDR2 (germline): SEHNR, FQNEAQ (reference sequence). Trimming pared 3 bases from V and 0 bases from J, leaving 9 bases between. CDR3 length: 14 residues. DNA of the CDR3: TGTGCCAGCAGCTTGGCGGCGAGCTCCTACGAGCAGTACTTC. Protein product: CASSLAASSYEQYF.

The chain is built from TRBV5-1 and TRBJ1-1; 10 nucleotides line up with TRBD1. CDR1 SGHRS and CDR2 YFSETQ come from the germline V gene. The V gene end was trimmed by 4 bases and the J gene end by 6 bases; junction bases not matched to a gene: 3. The CDR3 is 13 residues long. The CDR3 here is CASSEGQGAEAFF. In DNA, the CDR3 is TGCGCCAGCAGCGAAGGACAGGGGGCTGAAGCTTTCTTT.

The chain combines TRBV25-1 with TRBJ1-4; D uncertain. Germline values: CDR1 MGHDK, CDR2 SYGVNS. V dropped 1 base and J dropped 3 bases, with 9 bases sitting between them. This CDR3 is built from 15 residues. For the CDR3, the DNA is TGTGCCAGCAGTGAATTTCGGGGAGCTAATGAAAAACTGTTTTTT. Protein product: CASSEFRGANEKLFF.

This clonotype appeared many times. This chain links TRBV14 with TRBJ1-6; 9 bases are a match to TRBD1. Germline V gene sequence: CDR1 SGHDN, CDR2 FVKESK. J was trimmed by 7 bases and V by 4 bases; bases with no gene match: 5. The CDR3 has 15 residues. The CDR3 is CASSLRTGENSPLHF. The CDR3 DNA is TGTGCCAGCAGCCTCAGGACAGGGGAGAATTCACCCCTCCACTTT.

This clonotype was seen only once. This chain connects TRBV19 to TRBJ1-3; the D is unclear. Trimming shortened V by 6 bases and J by 6 bases, and 12 bases separated the two germline ends. The germline CDR1 and CDR2 sequences are LNHDA and SQIVND (reference sequence). The CDR3 runs to 13 residues. CDR3 sequence: CASSGIDQNTIYF. In DNA, the CDR3 is TGTGCCAGTAGCGGGATCGACCAAAACACCATATATTTT. The full variable domain, rest sourced from reference TRBV19 and TRBJ1-3, is DGGITQSPKYLFRKEGQNVTLSCEQNLNHDAMYWYRQDPGQGLRLIYYSQIVNDFQKGDIAEGYSVSREKKESFPLTVTSAQKNPTAFYLCASSGIDQNTIYFGEGSWLTVV.

Notes on this clonotype: Since a much larger clone is just one base distant, this may be a read error. The J gene is TRBJ2-3, the V gene TRBV19; 10 nucleotides align to TRBD2. Looked up from germline, CDR1 is LNHDA and CDR2 is SQIVND (reference sequence). The CDR3 has 16 residues. The CDR3 DNA is TGTGCCAGTAGTATCCTAGCGGGGGCAGGCACAGGTACGCAGTATTTT. It is translated as CASSILAGAGTGTQYF.

In regard to this clonotype: The junction and the germline gene differ at one end; a read error may be behind it. CDR3 nucleotides: TGCGCCAGCAGCTCACAGGGGAACGCTGAAGCTTTCTTT. Its protein product is CASSSQGNAEAFF. This chain uses TRBV5-1 with TRBJ1-1; TRBD1 agrees at 7 bases. The V gene's germline CDR1 is SGHRS and CDR2 YFSETQ. There are 13 residues in the CDR3.

The chain links TRBV14 to TRBJ1-1; D call uncertain. CDR3 length equals 15 residues. The V gene lost 6 bases and the J gene lost 5 bases, with 19 bases spanning the gap. In germline, CDR1 is SGHDN, CDR2 FVKESK. CDR3 sequence (DNA): TGTGCCAGCAGAGATAGGTGGCAGAAACCTACTGAAGCTTTCTTT. This encodes CASRDRWQKPTEAFF.

In this sample, this clonotype turned up many times. The chain couples TRBV20-1 to TRBJ2-2, with D maybe TRBD2 (6 bases). CDR1 is DFQATT, CDR2 SNEGSKA, per germline (reference sequence). Trimming took 3 bases from V and 0 from J, leaving 11 bases between them. This CDR3 region has 15 residues. The CDR3 sequence is CSARGGSSNTGELFF. The CDR3 DNA is TGCAGTGCTAGGGGGGGTTCGTCGAACACCGGGGAGCTGTTTTTT.

This clonotype was detected only a few times. The junction does not match germline at one end; this may be a read error. The V call is TRBV27, the J call TRBJ2-1; 7 bases align to TRBD1. There are 13 residues in the CDR3. Germline V lookup: CDR1 MNHEY, CDR2 SMNVEV (reference sequence). The CDR3 DNA follows: TGTGCCAGCAGTTTAACGGGCAGGGGACAGCAGTCCTTC. It encodes CASSLTGRGQQSF.

As to this clonotype: This could be a read error, since a much larger clone is one nucleotide away. CDR3 region: CASSLKTGSTETQYF. The CDR3 bases are TGTGCCAGCAGCCTAAAGACAGGTAGCACAGAAACGCAGTATTTT. The rearrangement uses TRBV13 and TRBJ2-3; possibly TRBD1 for D (6 bases). Germline lookup yields CDR1 PRHDT and CDR2 FYEKMQ (reference sequence). CDR3 length equals 15 residues.